This record concerns one T cell receptor (beta chain) sequence. The CDR3 end shows no conserved phenylalanine or tryptophan, and so a read error is likely. No DNA is shown, since the ends of the CDR3 on it are uncertain; the CDR3 is the one TCRdb lists. These data are taken from a study of blood T cell repertoires in COVID-19. Study at large: Whether acute or convalescent, the COVID-19 samples came from the United States, Italy and Spain. T cells, B-cell-depleted T cells, or PBMCs supplied cDNA or gDNA.

Profiling relied on immunoSEQ multiplex PCR, and the TCRdb table lists in-frame clones only, not all of them. The sample contains around 320,000 clones, approximately 90% of which appear only once. Germline V lookup: CDR1 MNHNY, CDR2 SVGAGI (reference sequence). The length of the CDR3 is 12 amino acids, counting both ends. The sequencing input was peripheral blood. V and J are TRBV6-6 and TRBJ1-2. The receptor was derived from a woman in her thirties who had recovered from COVID-19. The CDR3 spells CASSSTLRTPKY.